This is a list of T cell receptor beta chains from one sample in a study of T cells in Graves' hyperthyroidism and ophthalmopathy. TCRdb called the multiplex PCR reads again in MiXCR, with one record for every CDR3 protein. The table lists roughly 710,000 distinct CDR3 sequences, roughly a third of them singletons. The sample taken for sequencing was blood. Source of these receptors: a middle-aged woman with Graves' hyperthyroidism. The CDR3 runs from the conserved cysteine through the conserved F or W. D genes are given only for firm matches. Expanded clones get a size class; other rows say once, few or many, or leave the size out.

V gene	D gene	J gene	clone size	CDR3 DNA	CDR3 protein
TRBV30	TRBD1	TRBJ2-7	.	TGTGCCTGGCTCCCGGGACAGGGCTACGAGCAGTACTTC	CAWLPGQGYEQYF
TRBV10-1	.	TRBJ2-3	.	TGCGCCAGCAGTGACCCGGGATTCACAGATACGCAGTATTTT	CASSDPGFTDTQYF
TRBV20-1	.	TRBJ2-7	many	TGCAGTGCTAGAGGACTTGAGGTAGATTACGAGCAGTACTTC	CSARGLEVDYEQYF
TRBV5-5	.	TRBJ1-2	few	TGTGCCAGCGCTGAGGGAGCTTTCTATGGCTACACCTTC	CASAEGAFYGYTF
TRBV19	TRBD1	TRBJ1-5	many	TGTGCCACCAAAGGACAGGGTTCGTACGTTAGCAATCAGCCCCAGCATTTT	CATKGQGSYVSNQPQHF
TRBV25-1	.	TRBJ2-6	.	TGTGCCAGCGGTAACCTCTCTGGGGCCAACGTCCTGACTTTC	CASGNLSGANVLTF
TRBV7-9	.	TRBJ1-3	few	TGTGCCAGCAAAAGGGAGGCTGGAAACACCATATATTTT	CASKREAGNTIYF
TRBV10-3	TRBD1	TRBJ2-5	many	TGTGCCATCAGTGTTTCCCAGGGGGAAGAGACCCAGTACTTC	CAISVSQGEETQYF
TRBV7-9	TRBD2	TRBJ2-2	once	TGTGCCAGCAGCTTGGGGACTAGACACACCGGGGAGCTGTTTTTT	CASSLGTRHTGELFF
TRBV7-8	.	TRBJ2-5	few	TGTGCCAGCAGCTTAGACCCCAGACCCATATACGATACGGAGACCCAGTACTTC	CASSLDPRPIYDTETQYF
TRBV24-1	.	TRBJ1-5	.	TGTGCCACCAGTGATGTACAGGGTCAGCCCCAGCATTTT	CATSDVQGQPQHF
TRBV7-6	.	TRBJ1-3	many	TGTGCCAGCACCCAAAGTCCGTTTAGGGGAAACACCATATATTTT	CASTQSPFRGNTIYF
TRBV5-6	.	TRBJ1-2	.	TGTGCCAGCAGCTTGGGTCAGAACTATGGCCACACCTTC	CASSLGQNYGHTF
TRBV29-1	.	TRBJ1-5	.	TGCAGCGTTGTGGAAGGGGACAATCAGCCCCAGCATTTT	CSVVEGDNQPQHF
TRBV15	.	TRBJ1-2	.	TGTGCCACCAGCGGTAACTATGGCTACACCTTC	CATSGNYGYTF
TRBV14	.	TRBJ2-6	.	TGTGCCAGCAGCCAATACGGAATGGCCGACTATGAAGCTTTC	CASSQYGMADYEAF
TRBV19	.	TRBJ1-1	.	TGTGCCAGTAGTATAGTTTTATCGGGGTCGAACACTGAAGCTTTCTTT	CASSIVLSGSNTEAFF
TRBV7-2	.	TRBJ1-5	.	TGTGCCAGCAGTGAAATCAGGGGTTCCAGCAATCAGCCCCAGCATTTT	CASSEIRGSSNQPQHF
TRBV2	.	TRBJ1-1	many	TGTGCCAGCCTCATATACACTGAAGCTTTCTTT	CASLIYTEAFF
TRBV10-3	.	TRBJ1-3	many	TGTGCCATCAGTGAGCAGCTCTCTGGAAACACCATATATTTT	CAISEQLSGNTIYF
TRBV12-3/TRBV12-4	TRBD1	TRBJ1-2	few	TGTGCCAGCAGTTCCCGGGACAGGATAAATGGCTACACCTTC	CASSSRDRINGYTF
TRBV24-1	TRBD1	TRBJ2-3	.	TGTGCCACCAGTGCGGGACAGGATACAGATACGCAGTATTTT	CATSAGQDTDTQYF
TRBV20-1	TRBD1	TRBJ1-5	few	TGCAGTGCTAGGGACAGGGTATTGGATTGGGGCAATCAGCCCCAGCATTTT	CSARDRVLDWGNQPQHF
TRBV5-6	TRBD1	TRBJ1-2	few	TGTGCCAGCAGCCAGGACAGGGGGATTCGCTACACCTTC	CASSQDRGIRYTF
TRBV7-2	TRBD1	TRBJ1-1	.	TGTGCCAGCAGACAGGGGGGTAGCGGTGAAGCTTTCTTT	CASRQGGSGEAFF
TRBV7-9	TRBD1	TRBJ2-2	.	TGTGCCAGCAGCAAAAACAGGGGGCCAGCCGGGGAGCTGTTTTTT	CASSKNRGPAGELFF
TRBV9	.	TRBJ2-3	once	TGTGCCAGCAGCGTAACGAGAGGGGGGGGAACAGATACGCAGTATTTT	CASSVTRGGGTDTQYF
TRBV7-2	.	TRBJ1-1	.	TGTGCCAGCAGCCGCGCTACTGGAACTGAAGCTTTCTTT	CASSRATGTEAFF
TRBV12-3/TRBV12-4	TRBD1	TRBJ1-1	many	TGTGCCAGCACTGGGACAGGGACGTTTGCTTTCTTT	CASTGTGTFAFF
TRBV12-3/TRBV12-4	.	TRBJ1-5	many	TGTGCCAGCAGGACGGGGGGTGGCAATCAGCCCCAGCATTTT	CASRTGGGNQPQHF
TRBV5-1	.	TRBJ2-5	.	TGCGCCAGCAGCTCGAACGGCTTGCAGCCAAAAGAGACCCAGTACTTC	CASSSNGLQPKETQYF
TRBV5-5	.	TRBJ1-5	.	TGTGCCAGCAGCTCGGAGGTCAGGGGCGGCCCTAATCAGCCCCAGCATTTT	CASSSEVRGGPNQPQHF
TRBV2	.	TRBJ1-3	.	TGTGCCAGCAGGGGAGGTGGGGGGATGAATGCTGGAAACACCATATATTTT	CASRGGGGMNAGNTIYF
TRBV7-2	.	TRBJ1-1	.	TGTGCCAGCAGCTTTCCGACGAACACTGAAACTTTCTTT	CASSFPTNTETFF
TRBV2	.	TRBJ1-3	.	TGTGCCAGCAGTCTCAGACAACCTGGAAACACCATATATTTT	CASSLRQPGNTIYF
TRBV6-6	.	TRBJ2-3	.	TGTGCCAGCAGTTACGAGGGGAACACAGATACGCAGTATTTT	CASSYEGNTDTQYF
TRBV7-2	TRBD1	TRBJ2-5	many	TGTGCCAGCAGCTTATCGGGACAGGGGTTTGAGACCCAGTACTTC	CASSLSGQGFETQYF
TRBV3-1	.	TRBJ1-2	few	TGTGCCAGCAGCCAAGGGCCGCGGGACCGAGGCTACACCTTC	CASSQGPRDRGYTF
TRBV20-1	TRBD2	TRBJ2-3	.	TGCAGTGCTAGCACGGGAGGGCCGTCGTTTTTT	CSASTGGPSFF
TRBV4-3	.	TRBJ1-5	.	TGCGCCAGCAGCCAAGTACCCGGAGCTAATAGCAATCAGCCCCAGCATTTT	CASSQVPGANSNQPQHF
TRBV15	.	TRBJ2-7	.	TGTGCCACCAGCAGAGATCGGGGGTTACTTTTC	CATSRDRGLLF
TRBV2	.	TRBJ1-1	many	TGTGCCAGCAGGAGCCAGGGGAACACTGAAGCTTTCTTT	CASRSQGNTEAFF
TRBV5-1	.	TRBJ2-3	.	TGCGCCAGCAGCGTGCGCGCCGATACGCAGTATTTT	CASSVRADTQYF